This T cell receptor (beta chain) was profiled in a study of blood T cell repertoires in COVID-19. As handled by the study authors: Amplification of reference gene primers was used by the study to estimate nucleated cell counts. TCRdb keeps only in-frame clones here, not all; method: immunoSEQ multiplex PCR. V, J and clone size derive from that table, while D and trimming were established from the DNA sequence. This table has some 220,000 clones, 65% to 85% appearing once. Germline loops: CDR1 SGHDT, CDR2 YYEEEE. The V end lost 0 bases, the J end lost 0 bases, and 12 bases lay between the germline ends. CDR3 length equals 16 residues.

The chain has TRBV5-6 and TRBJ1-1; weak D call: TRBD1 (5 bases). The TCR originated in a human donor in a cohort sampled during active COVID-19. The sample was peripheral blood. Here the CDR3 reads CASSLVRRGMNTEAFF. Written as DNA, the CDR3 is TGTGCCAGCAGCTTGGTTCGACGGGGGATGAACACTGAAGCTTTCTTT.